The 13 T cell receptor beta chains given below trace back to one sample, sequenced in a study of OX40 agonist ivuxolimab in advanced cancers. Produced via immunoSEQ multiplex PCR; TCRdb's table is partial and in-frame only. Among tens of thousands of clones listed, around 89% were seen once. This sample comprised CD4+ or CD8+ T cells sorted from blood, obtained in a trial of the OX40 agonist ivuxolimab. All receptors come from an adult with an advanced solid tumor such as melanoma, head and neck, liver or kidney cancer.

V gene TRBV5-1 combines with J gene TRBJ2-3; D is unresolved. Germline CDR1 SGHRS, CDR2 YFSETQ. The CDR3 runs 18 residues. V lost 4 bases and J 1 base, leaving 22 bases between the germline ends. CDR3 sequence (DNA): TGCGCCAGCAGCAAAGAAGGACGGACCTTCCGAGGCACAGATACGCAGTATTTT. As protein: CASSKEGRTFRGTDTQYF.

The chain couples TRBV6-1 to TRBJ2-2; maybe TRBD1 (6 bases). The CDR3 covers 13 residues. The germline V and J ends were trimmed by 6 bases and 5 bases, with 10 bases remaining between them. Germline assignment: CDR1 MNHNS and CDR2 SASEGT. The CDR3 DNA is TGTGCCAGCAGGTCTACAGGGACCGGGGAGCTGTTTTTT. Protein: CASRSTGTGELFF.

The rearrangement links TRBV2 to TRBJ1-5; D is possibly TRBD1 (6 bases). V was trimmed by 5 bases and J by 2 bases, leaving 10 bases between them. The length of the CDR3 is 14 residues. CDR1 is SNHLY, CDR2 FYNNEI, per germline. The CDR3 DNA reads as TGTGCCAGCAGTAGGGACAAAGGCAATCAGCCCCAGCATTTT. Its translation is CASSRDKGNQPQHF.

The chain couples TRBV4-2 to TRBJ2-7; TRBD2 is a possible D gene (7 bases). Trimming took 6 bases from V and 4 from J, leaving 16 bases between them. Germline V gene sequence: CDR1 LGHNA, CDR2 YNFKEQ. The CDR3 runs 14 residues. The CDR3 sequence is CASRPSGEGYEQYF. As DNA, the CDR3 is TGTGCCAGCAGACCCTCAGGGGAGGGGTACGAGCAGTACTTC.

This chain connects TRBV12-5 to TRBJ1-1; D may be TRBD1 (5 bases). CDR1 is LGHNT and CDR2 is FRNRAP in the germline V gene. The CDR3 contains 12 residues. Trimming pared 5 bases from V and 1 base from J, leaving 5 bases between. CDR3 sequence (DNA): TGTGCTAGTGGTAGGGGGAACACTGAAGCTTTCTTT. This gives the protein CASGRGNTEAFF.

The chain couples TRBV5-4 to TRBJ2-5, with 9 bases identical to TRBD1. V lost 5 bases to trimming and J lost 5 bases; unmatched junction nucleotides: 10. CDR1 SGHNT and CDR2 YYREEE come from the germline V gene (reference sequence). This CDR3 has 15 residues. As DNA, the CDR3 is TGTGCCAGCAGGTCGAAAGACAGGGGGGACGAGACCCAGTACTTC. Translating gives CASRSKDRGDETQYF.

The chain carries TRBV11-2 and TRBJ2-7; D remains ambiguous. The germline CDR1 and CDR2 sequences are SGHAT and FQNNGV. V lost 4 bases to trimming and J lost 1 base, with 8 bases between them. The CDR3 totals 13 residues. Written as DNA, the CDR3 is TGTGCCAGCAGCTCCGCCCGATCCTACGAGCAGTACTTC. Amino acid sequence: CASSSARSYEQYF.

The chain links TRBV4-2 to TRBJ1-5; unclear D gene. The V gene's germline CDR1 is LGHNA and CDR2 YNFKEQ. Trimming removed 0 bases from V and 3 bases from J, with 6 bases in between. This CDR3 comprises 14 residues. Written as DNA, the CDR3 is TGTGCCAGCAGCCAAGATCGGATCAATCAGCCCCAGCATTTT. This translates into CASSQDRINQPQHF.

A few counts support this clone. The rearrangement links TRBV19 to TRBJ2-5; 9 bases align to TRBD1. With V trimmed by 5 bases and J by 3 bases, 10 bases remained unmatched. Germline CDR1 reads LNHDA; CDR2 reads SQIVND (reference sequence). The CDR3 extends over 16 amino acids. The chain's CDR3 is CASSLGGTGIKETQYF. For the CDR3, the DNA is TGTGCCAGTAGTCTCGGAGGGACAGGGATAAAAGAGACCCAGTACTTC.

The chain is built from TRBV2 and TRBJ2-6; D gene uncertain. Trimming stripped 6 bases from V and 0 bases from J, with 9 bases between. Germline CDR1 is SNHLY and CDR2 is FYNNEI. The CDR3 sequence is 15 residues long. In DNA form, the CDR3 reads TGTGCCAGCAGGCCAGACAACTCTGGGGCCAACGTCCTGACTTTC. As protein: CASRPDNSGANVLTF.

The chain couples TRBV15 to TRBJ2-1, with TRBD2 identical over 7 bases. The CDR3 runs to 14 residues. Germline values: CDR1 LNHNV, CDR2 YYDKDF (reference sequence). With 1 base clipped from V and 8 bases from J, the junction kept 5 bases outside the gene matches. The CDR3 DNA reads as TGTGCCACCAGCAGAGTCCGGGGAGGGGATGAGCAGTTCTTC. Translating it yields CATSRVRGGDEQFF.

The chain employs TRBV9 and TRBJ1-3, with D perhaps matching TRBD1 (6 bases). Trimming left V 3 bases short and J 3 bases short, with 10 bases between. CDR3 length: 14 residues. Germline V gene sequence: CDR1 SGDLS, CDR2 YYNGEE. The CDR3 reads CASSDRASGNTIYF. The CDR3 DNA sequence: TGTGCCAGCAGCGACAGGGCCAGTGGAAACACCATATATTTT.

The CDR3 region is CASSLVSAGGNEQFF. The CDR3 bases are TGTGCCAGCAGCTTAGTTTCGGCGGGAGGCAATGAGCAGTTCTTC. This chain connects TRBV7-9 to TRBJ2-1; 8 bases map to TRBD2. Germline-derived CDR1 and CDR2 are SEHNR and FQNEAQ (reference sequence). CDR3 length: 15 amino acids. Losses at the gene ends were 1 base for V and 6 bases for J; bases not matched to a gene: 5.